One and the same sample provided the 25 T cell receptor beta chains below, sequenced in a study of neurological immune-mediated disorders. Stated time point: longitudinal time-point 2. Each CDR3 protein gets one entry after TCRdb re-called the 5' RACE reads with MiXCR. Here the sample spans 100,000 or so distinct CDR3 sequences, 13% being singletons. Sequenced: PBMCs. These receptors were collected from a female donor with HTLV-1-associated myelopathy (HAM/TSP).

This clonotype has at least ten counts. V usage is TRBV10-3 and J usage is TRBJ2-4; 7 bases map to TRBD1. V was pared by 3 bases and J by 6 bases, with 5 bases of the junction left unmatched. There are 14 residues in the CDR3. Germline CDR1 is ENHRY and CDR2 is SYGVKD. The CDR3 is CAISDTGEGNIQYF. CDR3 in DNA: TGTGCCATCAGTGATACAGGGGAAGGAAACATTCAGTACTTC.

This clonotype was recorded many times. V usage is TRBV4-2 and J usage is TRBJ2-2; 12 bases are a match to TRBD2. Trimming at V came to 1 base and at J to 5 bases, leaving 5 bases not matched to a gene. The CDR3 contains 17 residues. Per the germline V gene, CDR1 is LGHNA and CDR2 is YNFKEQ. Here the CDR3 reads CASSQATSGGSTGELFF. CDR3 coding DNA: TGTGCCAGCAGCCAAGCAACTAGCGGGGGGTCAACCGGGGAGCTGTTTTTT.

In its sample, this clonotype was seen many times. This chain joins TRBV5-6 and TRBJ2-1; 10 bases map to TRBD1. The trim removed 6 bases at V and 4 bases at J, leaving 13 bases unmatched. This CDR3 comprises 17 residues. Germline V gene lookup returns CDR1 SGHDT and CDR2 YYEEEE. Here the CDR3 DNA reads TGTGCCAGCACCAAATCACTGGGGACAGGGGCGTACAATGAGCAGTTCTTC. Its translation is CASTKSLGTGAYNEQFF. Supplemented by reference TRBV5-6 and TRBJ2-1, the full variable domain reads DAGVTQSPTHLIKTRGQQVTLRCSPKSGHDTVSWYQQALGQGPQFIFQYYEEEERQRGNFPDRFSGHQFPNYSSELNVNALLLGDSALYLCASTKSLGTGAYNEQFFGPGTRLTVL.

The chain couples TRBV15 to TRBJ1-5; D unresolved. This CDR3 contains 14 residues. CDR1 and CDR2 from the germline V gene are LNHNV and YYDKDF (reference sequence). The V and J ends lost 0 bases and 3 bases respectively, with 6 bases between them. The CDR3 DNA sequence: TGTGCCACCAGCAGAGACGGTGACAATCAGCCCCAGCATTTT. The encoded protein is CATSRDGDNQPQHF. Based on the CDR3 plus reference TRBV15 and TRBJ1-5, the full variable domain is DAMVIQNPRYQVTQFGKPVTLSCSQTLNHNVMYWYQQKSSQAPKLLFHYYDKDFNNEADTPDNFQSRRPNTSFCFLDIRSPGLGDTAMYLCATSRDGDNQPQHFGDGTRLSIL.

In this sample, this clonotype turned up many times. This chain joins TRBV20-1 and TRBJ2-1, with D perhaps TRBD2 (5 bases). Germline values: CDR1 DFQATT, CDR2 SNEGSKA (reference sequence). The CDR3 is 14 residues long. The germline V and J ends were trimmed by 4 bases and 0 bases, with 10 bases remaining between them. The DNA of the CDR3 is TGCAGTGCTAATAAAGGGAGCTCCTACAATGAGCAGTTCTTC. Translated: CSANKGSSYNEQFF.

This clonotype was seen once. With a much larger clone just one base away, this may be a read error. This chain links TRBV5-1 with TRBJ2-3, with TRBD1 as a possible D gene (5 bases). V lost 1 base and J 0 bases, leaving 15 bases between the germline ends. CDR1 is SGHRS, CDR2 YFSETQ, per germline. This CDR3 is built from 17 residues. The chain's CDR3 is CASSLRGALISTDTQYF. CDR3 DNA sequence: TGCGCCAGCAGCTTGAGGGGCGCACTGATAAGCACAGATACGCAGTATTTT.

In this sample, this clonotype turned up many times. J is TRBJ1-2 and V is TRBV12-3 or TRBV12-4; D is unclear. CDR3 length equals 14 residues. V was cut by 5 bases and J by 7 bases, with 17 bases left in between. Here the CDR3 DNA reads TGTGCCAGCAGTGCGACGAGTCCCTTAGGTGGCTACACCTTC. It translates to CASSATSPLGGYTF.

The table lists this clonotype with many counts. This chain connects TRBV28 to TRBJ1-3; D gene uncertain. This CDR3 is 16 amino acids long. V was trimmed by 1 base and J by 2 bases, leaving 12 bases between them. Per the germline V gene, CDR1 is MDHEN and CDR2 is SYDVKM. Here the CDR3 reads CASSLLGGVAGNTIYF. The CDR3 DNA follows: TGTGCCAGCAGTTTATTAGGCGGGGTTGCTGGAAACACCATATATTTT. Using reference TRBV28 and TRBJ1-3 for the parts outside the CDR3, the full variable domain is DVKVTQSSRYLVKRTGEKVFLECVQDMDHENMFWYRQDPGLGLRLIYFSYDVKMKEKGDIPEGYSVSREKKERFSLILESASTNQTSMYLCASSLLGGVAGNTIYFGEGSWLTVV.

The V gene is TRBV7-2, the J gene TRBJ2-2, with 12 bases aligning to TRBD2. CDR1 SGHTA and CDR2 FQGNSA come from the germline V gene. CDR3 size: 17 residues. Trimming cost V 2 bases and J 6 bases; bases outside gene matches: 7. This CDR3 is CASSLLAGGIRAGELFF. In DNA, the CDR3 is TGTGCCAGCAGCTTACTAGCGGGGGGGATTCGAGCCGGGGAGCTGTTTTTT.

This clonotype was seen repeatedly, ten times or more. This rearrangement joins TRBV28 to TRBJ2-7; TRBD1 might be the D (5 bases). In germline, CDR1 is MDHEN, CDR2 SYDVKM. V was pared by 9 bases and J by 5 bases, with 14 bases between. CDR3 length: 12 residues. The CDR3 DNA reads TGTGCCAGTTCGACTGGGGCGGACGAGCAGTACTTC. As protein: CASSTGADEQYF.

As for this clonotype: One end of the junction is discordant with germline, which a read error may explain. The chain employs TRBV12-3 or TRBV12-4 and TRBJ2-5; 9 bases line up with TRBD1. This CDR3 spans 13 amino acids. The CDR3 reads CASSAQGAETRYF. In nucleotides, the CDR3 is TGTGCCAGCAGCGCACAGGGGGCTGAGACCCGGTACTTC.

There are many counts of this clonotype. This chain connects TRBV5-1 to TRBJ2-1; D gene unclear. CDR1 and CDR2 from the germline V gene are SGHRS and YFSETQ. With 0 bases removed from V and 3 bases from J, the gap between germline ends came to 7 bases. The CDR3 covers 14 residues. CDR3 DNA: TGCGCCAGCAGCTTGGGGTCTGACTACAATGAGCAGTTCTTC. The encoded protein is CASSLGSDYNEQFF.

This clonotype was found many times. The chain is built from TRBV5-1 and TRBJ2-3, with 14 bases aligning to TRBD2. The trim removed 3 bases at V and 3 bases at J, leaving 3 bases unmatched. The CDR3 spans 16 residues. The germline gives CDR1 SGHRS, CDR2 YFSETQ. The CDR3 is CASSSGLAGATDTQYF. CDR3 nucleotide sequence: TGCGCCAGCAGCTCGGGACTAGCGGGGGCGACAGATACGCAGTATTTT.

This clonotype was recorded at least ten times. The J gene is TRBJ2-7, the V gene TRBV20-1, with 8 bases identical to TRBD1. CDR3 size: 13 residues. Germline V CDR1 and CDR2: DFQATT, SNEGSKA (reference sequence). V was pared by 3 bases and J by 3 bases, with 4 bases of the junction left unmatched. The DNA of the CDR3 is TGCAGTGCTAGGGACAGGGTGGGCTACGAGCAGTACTTC. Translated: CSARDRVGYEQYF.

The V and J genes are TRBV5-1 and TRBJ1-6, with TRBD1 matching 10 bases. CDR1 is SGHRS, CDR2 YFSETQ, per germline. The CDR3 sequence is 14 residues long. V was pared by 4 bases and J by 10 bases, with 5 bases of the junction left unmatched. As DNA, the CDR3 is TGCGCCAGCAGCACCGGGACAGGGGTCTCACCCCTCCACTTT. Translating it yields CASSTGTGVSPLHF.

This clonotype was recorded many times. The gene calls are TRBV7-2 and TRBJ2-1, with TRBD2 matching over 10 bases. V was clipped by 5 bases and J by 4 bases; unmatched bases: 5. The CDR3 length is 15 residues. Germline CDR1 and CDR2: SGHTA and FQGNSA. The CDR3 nucleotides are TGTGCCAGCAGCCCGCGAGCGGGGGGGTACAATGAGCAGTTCTTC. It codes for CASSPRAGGYNEQFF.

Only one count was recorded for this clonotype. Given a much more abundant clone one base away, this may be a read error. J is TRBJ1-2 and V is TRBV5-6; 7 bases are a match to TRBD1. There are 15 residues in the CDR3. In germline, CDR1 is SGHDT, CDR2 YYEEEE. This CDR3 reads CASSLGGRGGYDYTF. CDR3 nucleotides: TGTGCCAGCAGCTTGGGCGGCAGAGGGGGCTATGACTACACCTTC.

In this sample, this clonotype turned up many times. The chain recombines TRBV20-1 with TRBJ2-3; the D call may be TRBD1 or TRBD2 (5 bases each). The length of the CDR3 is 14 residues. V gave up 6 bases and J gave up 2 bases, with 15 bases separating them. Germline V lookup: CDR1 DFQATT, CDR2 SNEGSKA (reference sequence). The CDR3 DNA follows: TGCAGTGCGGGAAGGGGTAGCGACACAGATACGCAGTATTTT. It codes for CSAGRGSDTDTQYF.

Ten or more counts support this clonotype. This sequence joins TRBV29-1 and TRBJ1-2; D is unclear. The germline V gene has CDR1 SQVTM and CDR2 ANQGSEA. The CDR3 length is 12 residues. The V gene lost 8 bases and the J gene lost 4 bases, with 14 bases spanning the gap. Here the CDR3 DNA reads TGCAGCTCAACCCCGGTAGGCTATGGCTACACCTTC. Its protein is CSSTPVGYGYTF.

This clonotype was observed at least ten times. The chain couples TRBV12-3 or TRBV12-4 to TRBJ2-7; 9 positions agree with TRBD1. CDR3 length: 15 amino acids. V dropped 5 bases and J dropped 7; count of bases not matched to a gene: 12. The CDR3 nucleotides read TGTGCCAGCAGTAGGGGCCTTCGGACAGGGGAAGAGCAGTACTTC. This gives the protein CASSRGLRTGEEQYF.

This clonotype was detected ten times or more. This rearrangement joins TRBV12-3 or TRBV12-4 to TRBJ1-1; no firm D call. The V and J ends lost 11 bases and 1 base respectively, with 11 bases between them. CDR3 length: 12 amino acids. Here the CDR3 DNA reads TGTGCCTTAAAAGCGGGGAACACTGAAGCTTTCTTT. This translates into CALKAGNTEAFF.

On this clonotype: This may be a read error: a much more frequent sequence differs by one nucleotide. This chain links TRBV7-2 with TRBJ2-7, with 10 bases that match TRBD1. Germline loops: CDR1 SGHTA, CDR2 FQGNSA. The CDR3 contains 16 residues. The CDR3 here is CVSSLSLGDRGYEQYF. Written as DNA, the CDR3 is TGTGTCAGCAGCTTATCCCTCGGGGACAGGGGTTACGAGCAGTACTTC.

This clonotype was seen many times. This chain connects TRBV9 to TRBJ1-1; TRBD1 might be the D (6 bases). Trimming cost V 4 bases and J 4 bases, with 14 bases left between them. Germline-derived CDR1 and CDR2 are SGDLS and YYNGEE. This CDR3 region has 14 residues. CDR3 in DNA: TGTGCCAGCAGCCGAAGGGGGGGGGGCACTGAAGCTTTCTTT. Translating gives CASSRRGGGTEAFF.

This clonotype was counted at least ten times. This chain joins TRBV5-1 and TRBJ2-2; D is undetermined. V lost 4 bases and J 6 bases, leaving 10 bases between the germline ends. The CDR3 runs to 13 residues. Germline V lookup: CDR1 SGHRS, CDR2 YFSETQ. CDR3: CASSPPLAGELFF. CDR3 nucleotides: TGCGCCAGCAGCCCCCCCCTGGCCGGGGAGCTGTTTTTT.

This clonotype occurred many times. J is TRBJ2-5 and V is TRBV7-9; TRBD2 aligns across 7 bases. Germline CDR1 SEHNR, CDR2 FQNEAQ (reference sequence). Trimming took 5 bases from V and 7 from J; bases not matched to a gene: 13. The CDR3 length is 15 residues. The CDR3: CASSPGLTTSGTQYF. The CDR3 DNA reads TGTGCCAGCAGCCCGGGACTAACAACCAGCGGGACCCAGTACTTC.